These 24 T cell receptor beta chains originate from one sample sequenced in a study of blood T cell repertoires in COVID-19. Data came from immunoSEQ multiplex PCR; TCRdb stores just in-frame clones and leaves some out. Altogether around 270,000 clones are present, 80% to 85% being singletons, with the ten largest covering about 1.5%. The sample was peripheral blood. Source of these receptors: a woman in her forties who had recovered from COVID-19.

The V call is TRBV11-2, the J call TRBJ2-3; TRBD2 agrees at 7 bases. The V segment lost 1 base and the J segment 2 bases; nucleotides outside the gene matches: 6. The CDR3 has 16 residues. Germline CDR1 is SGHAT and CDR2 is FQNNGV. The CDR3, as DNA: TGTGCCAGCAGCTTAGTTAGCGGGTCCTTCACAGATACGCAGTATTTT. Its translation is CASSLVSGSFTDTQYF.

CDR3 protein: CATSDPAQADTQYF. CDR3 coding DNA: TGTGCCACCAGTGACCCCGCTCAGGCGGATACGCAGTATTTT. J is TRBJ2-3 and V is TRBV24-1; no firm D call. The germline gives CDR1 KGHDR, CDR2 SFDVKD. V shed 4 bases and J shed 6 bases, with 13 bases lying between them. The CDR3 has 14 residues.

The chain joins TRBV2 to TRBJ2-7; D perhaps matches TRBD1 (5 bases). The ends were cut back, 5 bases at V and 2 bases at J, with 13 bases in the middle. There are 14 residues in the CDR3. Germline CDR1 reads SNHLY; CDR2 reads FYNNEI. DNA for the CDR3: TGTGCCAGCAGTCCGACGACAGTACCCTACGAGCAGTACTTC. This sequence encodes CASSPTTVPYEQYF.

The chain is built from TRBV18 and TRBJ1-3, with D maybe TRBD1 (6 bases). This CDR3 comprises 15 residues. Deletions cut 2 bases from V and 0 bases from J, with 8 bases between. The germline gives CDR1 KGHSH, CDR2 LQKENI. The CDR3 reads CASSPVDSSGNTIYF. CDR3 nucleotides: TGTGCCAGCTCACCAGTGGACAGCTCTGGAAACACCATATATTTT.

The chain carries TRBV24-1 and TRBJ2-4; 11 bases fit TRBD1. This CDR3 region has 13 residues. Trimming at V came to 5 bases and at J to 8 bases, leaving 1 base not matched to a gene. The germline CDR1 and CDR2 sequences are KGHDR and SFDVKD. Here the CDR3 DNA reads TGTGCCACCAGTGGGGGACAGGGGGACATTCAGTACTTC. Translation: CATSGGQGDIQYF.

The chain carries TRBV6-5 and TRBJ1-5; 7 bases are a match to TRBD1. With V trimmed by 6 bases and J by 7 bases, 12 bases remained unmatched. CDR3 size: 15 residues. Germline-derived CDR1 and CDR2 are MNHEY and SVGAGI. The CDR3 DNA reads as TGTGCCAGCAGCGCAAAACAGGGGTTAGGGCAGCCCCAGCATTTT. Translating gives CASSAKQGLGQPQHF.

The rearrangement links TRBV20-1 to TRBJ1-1; D may be TRBD1 (5 bases). There are 11 residues in the CDR3. Deletions cut 3 bases from V and 5 bases from J, with 7 bases between. CDR1 and CDR2 from the germline V gene are DFQATT and SNEGSKA (reference sequence). The CDR3 coding sequence is TGCAGTGCTAGGGGGGGTACTGAAGCTTTCTTT. This codes for CSARGGTEAFF.

This chain connects TRBV5-1 to TRBJ2-5, with a tentative D call TRBD1 (6 bases). The V gene lost 0 bases and the J gene lost 5 bases, with 11 bases spanning the gap. The germline gives CDR1 SGHRS, CDR2 YFSETQ. The CDR3 sequence is 14 residues long. The CDR3 loop reads CASSLDRVSETQYF. In DNA form, the CDR3 reads TGCGCCAGCAGCTTGGACAGGGTGTCGGAGACCCAGTACTTC.

V is TRBV7-9 and J is TRBJ1-4; D is undetermined. With 2 bases removed from V and 8 bases from J, the gap between germline ends came to 6 bases. CDR1 is SEHNR and CDR2 is FQNEAQ in the germline V gene (reference sequence). The CDR3 spans 12 residues. CDR3 sequence: CASSLNSEKLFF. In DNA, the CDR3 is TGTGCCAGCAGCTTAAACTCGGAAAAACTGTTTTTT.

This clone showed up just once. This chain joins TRBV15 and TRBJ1-1; unclear D gene. Trimming stripped 0 bases from V and 5 bases from J, with 4 bases between. Germline lookup yields CDR1 LNHNV and CDR2 YYDKDF (reference sequence). The CDR3 is 12 residues long. CDR3 in DNA: TGTGCCACCAGCAGAGATCAGACTGAAGCTTTCTTT. This codes for CATSRDQTEAFF. Full variable domain (rest looked up from reference TRBV15 and TRBJ1-1): DAMVIQNPRYQVTQFGKPVTLSCSQTLNHNVMYWYQQKSSQAPKLLFHYYDKDFNNEADTPDNFQSRRPNTSFCFLDIRSPGLGDTAMYLCATSRDQTEAFFGQGTRLTVV.

The chain recombines TRBV11-3 with TRBJ2-7; possible D gene TRBD2, 5 bases. From germline, CDR1 is SGHNT and CDR2 YENEEA. The V end lost 0 bases, the J end lost 3 bases, and 6 bases lay between the germline ends. This CDR3 comprises 13 residues. The CDR3 sequence: CASSLERVYEQYF. CDR3 DNA sequence: TGTGCCAGCAGCTTAGAGAGGGTCTACGAGCAGTACTTC.

The sample holds a few counts of this clone. The chain employs TRBV24-1 and TRBJ1-3, with D unclear. V dropped 2 bases and J dropped 2 bases, with 12 bases sitting between them. Germline CDR1 is KGHDR and CDR2 is SFDVKD. The CDR3 runs to 16 residues. The CDR3 region is CATSDSRPGTGNTIYF. DNA of the CDR3: TGTGCCACCAGTGATTCCCGACCGGGGACTGGAAACACCATATATTTT.

Only a few counts were recorded for this clone. The V gene is TRBV18, the J gene TRBJ1-6; unclear D gene. In germline, CDR1 is KGHSH, CDR2 LQKENI. Deletions cut 2 bases from V and 0 bases from J, with 5 bases between. The CDR3 runs to 15 residues. The CDR3 nucleotides read TGTGCCAGCTCACCAACGAGCTCCTATAATTCACCCCTCCACTTT. Residues: CASSPTSSYNSPLHF.

Of note for this clone: Possible read error: a much larger clone is one base away. The sample has other DNA sequences that encode this CDR3 too. The rearrangement joins TRBV5-1 to TRBJ1-1, with D possibly TRBD1 on 5 matching bases. Germline assignment: CDR1 SGHRS and CDR2 YFSETQ. The CDR3 extends over 14 amino acids. The germline V and J ends were trimmed by 1 base and 1 base, with 8 bases remaining between them. CDR3 amino acids: CASSLRQGNTEAFF. CDR3 in DNA: TGCGCCAGCAGCTTGAGGCAGGGGAACACTGAAGCTTTCTTT. Full variable domain (outside the CDR3, taken from reference TRBV5-1 and TRBJ1-1): KAGVTQTPRYLIKTRGQQVTLSCSPISGHRSVSWYQQTPGQGLQFLFEYFSETQRNKGNFPGRFSGRQFSNSRSEMNVSTLELGDSALYLCASSLRQGNTEAFFGQGTRLTVV.

This chain connects TRBV6-5 to TRBJ1-1, with TRBD1 matching over 7 bases. The trim removed 7 bases at V and 5 bases at J, leaving 10 bases unmatched. Looked up from germline, CDR1 is MNHEY and CDR2 is SVGAGI. This CDR3 comprises 14 residues. The CDR3 reads CASNLDRVRTEAFF. CDR3 nucleotides: TGTGCCAGCAATTTAGACAGGGTCCGGACTGAAGCTTTCTTT.

This chain's CDR3 is CASSPTTGSMPLTIHQPQHF. Here the CDR3 DNA reads TGTGCCAGTAGTCCAACGACAGGTTCTATGCCCCTAACTATCCATCAGCCCCAGCATTTT. The J gene is TRBJ1-5, the V gene TRBV19, with a tentative D call TRBD1 (6 bases). CDR3 length equals 20 residues. Germline lookup yields CDR1 LNHDA and CDR2 SQIVND (reference sequence). V dropped 5 bases and J dropped 5 bases, with 31 bases sitting between them.

This clone showed up just once. The J gene is TRBJ2-2, the V gene TRBV5-1; D is possibly TRBD1 (6 bases). Trimming took 4 bases from V and 2 from J, leaving 12 bases between them. Germline V CDR1 and CDR2: SGHRS, YFSETQ. The CDR3 length is 15 residues. CDR3 sequence reads: CASSMDSFNTGELFF. For the CDR3, the DNA is TGCGCCAGCAGCATGGACAGCTTTAACACCGGGGAGCTGTTTTTT.

This clone was recorded a few times. The chain carries TRBV5-6 and TRBJ1-6; D gene unclear. CDR3 length equals 17 residues. Trimming left V 1 base short and J 0 bases short, with 11 bases between. Germline V gene data show CDR1 as SGHDT and CDR2 as YYEEEE. CDR3 region: CASSLSGLGSYNSPLHF. CDR3 nucleotide sequence: TGTGCCAGCAGCTTGTCAGGTCTCGGCTCCTATAATTCACCCCTCCACTTT.

The chain couples TRBV4-2 to TRBJ1-4, with a tentative D call TRBD1 (6 bases). Trimming took off 3 bases at V and 2 bases at J, with 10 bases between the two ends. The CDR3 has 15 amino acids. The germline V gene has CDR1 LGHNA and CDR2 YNFKEQ. The CDR3 loop is CASSQRGTTNEKLFF. CDR3 in DNA: TGTGCCAGCAGCCAGAGGGGGACGACTAATGAAAAACTGTTTTTT.

This chain uses TRBV30 with TRBJ2-7; 9 nucleotides align to TRBD1. Looked up from germline, CDR1 is GTSNPN and CDR2 is SVGIG (reference sequence). The CDR3 runs 14 residues. V lost 0 bases to trimming and J lost 4 bases; unmatched junction nucleotides: 4. In DNA form, the CDR3 reads TGTGCCTGGAGTGTAGGGACAGGGAGATACGAGCAGTACTTC. This gives the protein CAWSVGTGRYEQYF.

The rearrangement uses TRBV15 and TRBJ1-4; the match to TRBD1 covers 8 bases. The CDR3 covers 14 residues. The V gene end was trimmed by 8 bases and the J gene end by 7 bases; junction bases not matched to a gene: 9. CDR1 is LNHNV, CDR2 YYDKDF, per germline (reference sequence). The CDR3 here is CATASQGGVEKLFF. The CDR3 DNA reads as TGTGCCACCGCATCACAGGGGGGGGTTGAAAAACTGTTTTTT.

The chain couples TRBV18 to TRBJ1-3; possible D gene TRBD1, 5 bases. This CDR3 is built from 22 residues. Germline loops: CDR1 KGHSH, CDR2 LQKENI. The V end was cut by 3 bases, the J end by 4 bases, with 34 bases between. This CDR3 is CASSPYRTTGHSLRLDGNTIYF. The CDR3 DNA reads TGTGCCAGCTCACCGTATCGGACAACCGGCCACTCTCTTCGCTTAGACGGAAACACCATATATTTT. The full variable domain, its missing parts supplied by reference TRBV18 and TRBJ1-3, is NAGVMQNPRHLVRRRGQEARLRCSPMKGHSHVYWYRQLPEEGLKFMVYLQKENIIDESGMPKERFSAEFPKEGPSILRIQQVVRGDSAAYFCASSPYRTTGHSLRLDGNTIYFGEGSWLTVV.

The rearrangement joins TRBV19 to TRBJ2-6; 7 bases are shared with TRBD1. Germline V lookup: CDR1 LNHDA, CDR2 SQIVND (reference sequence). With 1 base clipped from V and 3 bases from J, the junction kept 3 bases outside the gene matches. There are 16 residues in the CDR3. The CDR3 loop reads CASSIGGGFGANVLTF. The CDR3 coding sequence is TGTGCCAGTAGTATAGGAGGGGGCTTTGGGGCCAACGTCCTGACTTTC.

The chain combines TRBV4-1 with TRBJ2-2, with 10 bases aligning to TRBD1. V was pared by 4 bases and J by 4 bases, with 9 bases of the junction left unmatched. Germline V gives CDR1 MGHRA, CDR2 YSYEKL. The CDR3 length is 17 residues. In nucleotides, the CDR3 is TGCGCCAGCAGCCCACTTCTCGGACAGGGGGGCACCGGGGAGCTGTTTTTT. This gives the protein CASSPLLGQGGTGELFF.